This entry is about one T cell receptor beta chain. The entry originates in a study of shared clonotypes between healthy human individuals. Trimming left V 6 bases short and J 1 base short, with 11 bases between. Per the germline V gene, CDR1 is SGHTA and CDR2 is FQGNSA. CDR3 size: 14 residues. Sequenced by immunoSEQ multiplex PCR; TCRdb stores in-frame clones only, minus some. The sample comprises under 600,000 clones, approximately 79% of which are singletons, and about an eighth rests with the top ten. This chain joins TRBV7-2 and TRBJ2-3, with no clear D. Sequencing input: PBMCs. This TCR was recovered from a woman in her thirties or forties in good health. Some clones in this sample may be carry-over from other donors' samples. CDR3 in amino acids: CASREEQRTDTQYF. CDR3 DNA: TGTGCCAGCAGGGAAGAGCAGCGCACAGATACGCAGTATTTT.